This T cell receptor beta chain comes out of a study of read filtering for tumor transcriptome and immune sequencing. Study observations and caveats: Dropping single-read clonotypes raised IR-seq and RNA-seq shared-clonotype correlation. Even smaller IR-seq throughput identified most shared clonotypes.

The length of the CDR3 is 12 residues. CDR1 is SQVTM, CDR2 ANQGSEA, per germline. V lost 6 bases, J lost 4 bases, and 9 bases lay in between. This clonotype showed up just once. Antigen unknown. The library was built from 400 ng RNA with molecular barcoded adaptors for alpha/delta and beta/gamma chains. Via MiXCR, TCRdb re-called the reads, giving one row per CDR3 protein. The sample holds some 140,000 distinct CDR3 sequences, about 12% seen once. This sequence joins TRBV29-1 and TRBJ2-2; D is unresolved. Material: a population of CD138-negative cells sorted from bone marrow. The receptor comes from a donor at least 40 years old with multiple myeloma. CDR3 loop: CSVKATTGELFF. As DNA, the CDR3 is TGCAGCGTCAAAGCAACCACCGGGGAGCTGTTTTTT.